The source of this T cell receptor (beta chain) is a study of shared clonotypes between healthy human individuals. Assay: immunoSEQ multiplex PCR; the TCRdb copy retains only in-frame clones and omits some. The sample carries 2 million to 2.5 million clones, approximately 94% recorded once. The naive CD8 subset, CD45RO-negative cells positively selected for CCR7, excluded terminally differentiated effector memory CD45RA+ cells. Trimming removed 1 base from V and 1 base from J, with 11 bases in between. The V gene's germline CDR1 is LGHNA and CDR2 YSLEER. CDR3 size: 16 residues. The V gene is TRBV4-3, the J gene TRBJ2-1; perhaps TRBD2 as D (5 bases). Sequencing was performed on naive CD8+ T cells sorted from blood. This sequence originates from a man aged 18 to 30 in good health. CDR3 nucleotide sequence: TGCGCCAGCAGCCAAGGCCTAGCACTTTCCTACAATGAGCAGTTCTTC. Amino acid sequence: CASSQGLALSYNEQFF.